This passage covers 27 T cell receptor beta chains from one sample sequenced in a study of shared clonotypes between healthy human individuals. Profiled with immunoSEQ multiplex PCR; TCRdb holds only in-frame clones, not every one. The sample consists of approximately 95,000 clones, under 70% of them appearing once. What was sequenced was memory CD8+ T cells sorted from blood. Subset of the sample: CD45RO+ cells pooled with CCR7-negative TemRA cells. The source is a young man in good health.

The chain uses TRBV4-1 and TRBJ2-1, with TRBD2 matching over 10 bases. Germline-derived CDR1 and CDR2 are MGHRA and YSYEKL. V shed 6 bases and J 11 bases; nucleotides not matched to a gene: 4. This CDR3 comprises 12 residues. CDR3 in amino acids: CASRLAGAQQFF. The CDR3, as DNA: TGCGCCAGCAGGCTAGCGGGAGCTCAGCAGTTCTTC.

The chain recombines TRBV25-1 with TRBJ1-2; maybe TRBD1 (6 bases). Germline-derived CDR1 and CDR2 are MGHDK and SYGVNS. CDR3 length: 13 amino acids. Trimming pared 8 bases from V and 4 bases from J, leaving 14 bases between. DNA for the CDR3: TGTGCCAGCGAACCCCTAGGGGGCTATGGCTACACCTTC. It translates to CASEPLGGYGYTF.

J is TRBJ1-1 and V is TRBV7-6; D is uncertain. Germline-derived CDR1 and CDR2 are SGHVS and FNYEAQ. The CDR3 loop spans 17 amino acids. Deletions cut 3 bases from V and 6 bases from J, with 23 bases between. DNA for the CDR3: TGTGCCAGCAGCTTGTATGCCAGAAATACGCTTTCGGCTGAAGCTTTCTTT. Translation gives CASSLYARNTLSAEAFF.

The CDR3 loop reads CASTLGLAGNYEQYF. The CDR3 nucleotides read TGTGCCAGCACTTTGGGACTAGCGGGGAACTACGAGCAGTACTTC. The chain is built from TRBV28 and TRBJ2-7; the match to TRBD2 covers 13 bases. This CDR3 has 15 amino acids. V dropped 7 bases and J dropped 3; count of bases not matched to a gene: 6. From germline, CDR1 is MDHEN and CDR2 SYDVKM.

In its sample, this clone was seen a few times. This rearrangement joins TRBV5-6 to TRBJ2-7; D is unresolved. The CDR3 runs to 13 residues. Between the trimmed V and J ends, which lost 2 bases and 2 bases, there was a span of 8 bases. The germline V gene has CDR1 SGHDT and CDR2 YYEEEE. CDR3 coding DNA: TGTGCCAGCAGCTTCGGCCCAGCCTACGAGCAGTACTTC. It translates to CASSFGPAYEQYF.

The gene calls are TRBV25-1 and TRBJ2-1; possibly TRBD2 for D (6 bases). Per the germline V gene, CDR1 is MGHDK and CDR2 is SYGVNS. The CDR3 sequence is 17 residues long. With 3 bases removed from V and 0 bases from J, the gap between germline ends came to 15 bases. CDR3 protein: CASSEEGFGGSYNEQFF. CDR3 bases: TGTGCCAGCAGTGAGGAGGGGTTCGGGGGCTCCTACAATGAGCAGTTCTTC.

The genes are TRBV7-6 and TRBJ1-1, with D unclear. This CDR3 comprises 13 residues. Looked up from germline, CDR1 is SGHVS and CDR2 is FNYEAQ. Between the trimmed V and J ends, which lost 0 bases and 5 bases, there was a span of 7 bases. CDR3 in amino acids: CASSLAGYTEAFF. CDR3 in DNA: TGTGCCAGCAGCTTAGCAGGTTATACTGAAGCTTTCTTT.

The rearrangement joins TRBV21-1 to TRBJ1-3. TRBV21-1 is tagged as a pseudogene. The CDR3 has 16 amino acids. The CDR3 protein is CASSKVIPIRGNTIYF. The CDR3 DNA is TGTGCCAGCAGCAAAGTAATCCCCATCCGCGGAAACACCATATATTTT.

The chain couples TRBV7-8 to TRBJ2-7, with 13 bases lining up with TRBD2. The CDR3 is made up of 18 amino acids. Germline lookup yields CDR1 SGHVS and CDR2 FQNEAQ. The junction had 11 bases not matched to a gene; V was cut back by 0 bases and J by 6 bases. The CDR3 region has the DNA TGTGCCAGCAGCTTAGCGGCCGGGACTAGCGGGATTAATCGCGAGCAGTACTTC. It yields the protein CASSLAAGTSGINREQYF.

This chain uses TRBV5-1 with TRBJ1-1, with D unresolved. V dropped 0 bases and J dropped 1 base, with 10 bases sitting between them. The germline V gene encodes CDR1 SGHRS and CDR2 YFSETQ. The CDR3 is made up of 15 amino acids. Written as DNA, the CDR3 is TGCGCCAGCAGCTTGGCCGGGCACCCGAACACTGAAGCTTTCTTT. This encodes CASSLAGHPNTEAFF.

The genes are TRBV14 and TRBJ1-4; D not resolved. CDR3 length: 12 amino acids. Germline V lookup: CDR1 SGHDN, CDR2 FVKESK. Trimming removed 1 base from V and 14 bases from J, with 11 bases in between. CDR3 nucleotides: TGTGCCAGCAGCCAAGGTTTGCGGGTTCTGTTTTTT. This gives the protein CASSQGLRVLFF. Together with reference TRBV14 and TRBJ1-4, the CDR3 gives the full variable domain: EAGVTQFPSHSVIEKGQTVTLRCDPISGHDNLYWYRRVMGKEIKFLLHFVKESKQDESGMPNNRFLAERTGGTYSTLKVQPAELEDSGVYFCASSQGLRVLFFGSGTQLSVL.

CDR3 sequence: CASSSRQGNGYTF. The CDR3 region has the DNA TGTGCCAGCAGCTCCCGACAGGGGAACGGCTACACCTTC. This chain uses TRBV7-2 with TRBJ1-2; TRBD1 matches at 8 bases. Germline V CDR1 and CDR2: SGHTA, FQGNSA. The CDR3 contains 13 residues. J was trimmed by 8 bases and V by 4 bases; bases with no gene match: 6.

V usage is TRBV25-1 and J usage is TRBJ2-7; a weak D match, TRBD1 (7 bases). The germline gives CDR1 MGHDK, CDR2 SYGVNS. V was pared by 4 bases and J by 7 bases, with 14 bases between. CDR3 size: 13 residues. CDR3 residues: CASSVGGAGEQYF. CDR3 DNA sequence: TGTGCCAGCAGTGTAGGGGGCGCGGGGGAGCAGTACTTC.

The rearrangement joins TRBV6-5 to TRBJ2-7; 7 bases map to TRBD1. The V and J ends lost 2 bases and 5 bases, in that order; junction bases with no gene match: 3. Germline CDR1 MNHEY, CDR2 SVGAGI. The CDR3 is 13 residues long. This CDR3 reads CASSYLTGNEQYF. The CDR3 nucleotides read TGTGCCAGCAGTTACCTGACAGGGAACGAGCAGTACTTC.

This clone was picked up a small number of times. This chain connects TRBV6-5 to TRBJ2-7, with 10 nucleotides matching TRBD2. Germline V gene sequence: CDR1 MNHEY, CDR2 SVGAGI. J gave up 6 bases and V 4 bases, and 6 bases lay outside the gene matches. The CDR3 is 14 residues long. The CDR3 is CASSWDIAGGEQYF. CDR3 DNA sequence: TGTGCCAGCAGTTGGGACATAGCGGGAGGCGAGCAGTACTTC.

The rearrangement uses TRBV19 and TRBJ2-7; TRBD2 matches at 9 bases. The junction had 1 base not matched to a gene; V was cut back by 2 bases and J by 2 bases. Germline CDR1 reads LNHDA; CDR2 reads SQIVND (reference sequence). The CDR3 totals 14 residues. The DNA of the CDR3 is TGTGCCAGTAGTATATCTAGCGGGACCTACGAGCAGTACTTC. Encoded protein: CASSISSGTYEQYF.

This clone was seen a few times. This chain joins TRBV19 and TRBJ2-1, with TRBD2 matching over 7 bases. The J segment lost 4 bases and the V segment lost 8 bases, leaving 8 bases of the junction unmatched. The CDR3 consists of 14 residues. Per the germline V gene, CDR1 is LNHDA and CDR2 is SQIVND (reference sequence). The CDR3 DNA reads TGTGCCAGTCACGTGGGGGGGTTATACAATGAGCAGTTCTTC. Translated: CASHVGGLYNEQFF.

V gene TRBV5-4 combines with J gene TRBJ1-2; D not resolved. CDR3 length: 14 amino acids. Germline V gene data show CDR1 as SGHNT and CDR2 as YYREEE (reference sequence). Trimming left V 2 bases short and J 3 bases short, with 11 bases between. The CDR3 region has the DNA TGTGCCAGCAGCTTTGACGGATCTCACTATGGCTACACCTTC. It yields the protein CASSFDGSHYGYTF.

To note about this clone: A far larger clone differs by one base, so this is likely a read error. This CDR3 is also generated by other DNA sequences in the sample. The genes are TRBV6-1 and TRBJ2-5; unclear D gene. Judging by the DNA end, TRBJ2-7 fits better; the J call may be wrong. The CDR3 contains 11 residues. Germline CDR1 is MNHNS and CDR2 is SASEGT. The DNA of the CDR3 is TGTGCCAGCAGTGAGCACTACGAGCAGTACTTC. It is translated as CASSEHYEQYF.

This clone was recorded a few times. The chain has TRBV9 and TRBJ2-7; 7 nucleotides match TRBD2. V lost 3 bases to trimming and J lost 2 bases; unmatched junction nucleotides: 8. Germline values: CDR1 SGDLS, CDR2 YYNGEE. The CDR3 has 15 residues. The CDR3 reads CASSEGTTSTYEQYF. DNA of the CDR3: TGTGCCAGCAGCGAAGGGACTACCTCAACCTACGAGCAGTACTTC.

The chain carries TRBV6-6 and TRBJ2-2; either TRBD1 or TRBD2 may fit D (5 bases each). Germline CDR1 and CDR2: MNHNY and SVGAGI (reference sequence). The CDR3 runs to 13 residues. V lost 4 bases to trimming and J lost 6 bases, with 9 bases between them. Written as DNA, the CDR3 is TGTGCCAGCAGTTTGGGGGTCCCCGGGGAGCTGTTTTTT. Translating gives CASSLGVPGELFF.

The V and J genes are TRBV2 and TRBJ1-5; 7 positions agree with TRBD1. Germline CDR1 reads SNHLY; CDR2 reads FYNNEI. This CDR3 contains 14 residues. V gave up 6 bases and J gave up 7 bases; unmatched junction bases: 9. The CDR3 nucleotides read TGTGCCAGCAGGGACCGACAGGGAATCCAGCCCCAGCATTTT. Amino acids: CASRDRQGIQPQHF.

The chain is built from TRBV9 and TRBJ2-6; the D is unclear. Germline CDR1 SGDLS, CDR2 YYNGEE. Trimming left V 7 bases short and J 5 bases short, with 22 bases between. The CDR3 loop spans 17 amino acids. The CDR3 bases are TGTGCCAGCGAGATCACACTCAAACAAAGTCGGGCCAACGTCCTGACTTTC. This gives the protein CASEITLKQSRANVLTF.

The rearrangement joins TRBV5-6 to TRBJ2-1, with D perhaps matching TRBD2 (6 bases). V lost 1 base to trimming and J lost 0 bases, with 17 bases between them. The CDR3 loop spans 18 amino acids. Germline assignment: CDR1 SGHDT and CDR2 YYEEEE. CDR3 in amino acids: CASSLSRGGLDSYNEQFF. For the CDR3, the DNA is TGTGCCAGCAGCTTGTCGCGGGGTGGGTTGGACTCCTACAATGAGCAGTTCTTC.

The chain uses TRBV5-1 and TRBJ2-3, with 8 bases aligning to TRBD2. The J segment lost 1 base and the V segment lost 6 bases, leaving 7 bases of the junction unmatched. The germline V gene has CDR1 SGHRS and CDR2 YFSETQ. The CDR3 runs 15 residues. CDR3 sequence (DNA): TGCGCCAGCATAAGCGGGAGAGAAGGCACAGATACGCAGTATTTT. The encoded protein is CASISGREGTDTQYF.

The V call is TRBV7-3, the J call TRBJ2-3; D is unresolved. Trimming took 2 bases from V and 3 from J, leaving 9 bases between them. Germline assignment: CDR1 SGHTA and CDR2 FQGTGA. The CDR3 is 14 residues long. The CDR3 region has the DNA TGTGCCAGCAGCTTAGAACAGCTTACAGATACGCAGTATTTT. It is translated as CASSLEQLTDTQYF.

This sequence joins TRBV7-9 and TRBJ2-6, with a tentative D call TRBD1 (6 bases). The V end lost 5 bases, the J end lost 0 bases, and 8 bases lay between the germline ends. The CDR3 is 15 residues long. Germline lookup yields CDR1 SEHNR and CDR2 FQNEAQ (reference sequence). Here the CDR3 reads CASSRDNSGANVLTF. CDR3 DNA: TGTGCCAGCAGCCGGGACAACTCTGGGGCCAACGTCCTGACTTTC.